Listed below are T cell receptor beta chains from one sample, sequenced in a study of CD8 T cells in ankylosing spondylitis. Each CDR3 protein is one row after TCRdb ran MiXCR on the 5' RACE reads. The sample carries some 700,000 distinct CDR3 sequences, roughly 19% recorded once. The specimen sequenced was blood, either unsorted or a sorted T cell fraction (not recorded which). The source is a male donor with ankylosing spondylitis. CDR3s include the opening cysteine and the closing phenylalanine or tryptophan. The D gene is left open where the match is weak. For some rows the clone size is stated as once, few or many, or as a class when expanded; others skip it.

cdr3_aa: CSALDSLFVDEQFF
cdr3_nt: TGCAGCGCCCTGGACAGTTTGTTCGTCGATGAGCAGTTCTTC
d_call: NA
j_call: TRBJ2-1
clone_size: few
v_call: TRBV29-1

cdr3_aa: CAIMLGAGEDTQYF
cdr3_nt: TGTGCCATCATGCTGGGGGCAGGGGAGGATACGCAGTATTTT
d_call: NA
j_call: TRBJ2-3
clone_size: NA
v_call: TRBV10-3

cdr3_aa: CSAKLVTDTQYF
cdr3_nt: TGCAGTGCTAAACTCGTCACAGATACGCAGTATTTT
d_call: NA
j_call: TRBJ2-3
clone_size: few
v_call: TRBV20-1

cdr3_aa: CASSPRGRVSAFF
cdr3_nt: TGTGCCAGCAGTCCGAGGGGCAGGGTCTCGGCTTTCTTT
d_call: NA
j_call: TRBJ1-1
clone_size: NA
v_call: TRBV3-1

cdr3_aa: CASSLKAGSYNSPLHF
cdr3_nt: TGCGCCAGCAGCTTGAAAGCAGGTTCCTATAATTCACCCCTCCACTTT
d_call: NA
j_call: TRBJ1-6
clone_size: NA
v_call: TRBV5-1

cdr3_aa: CASKPGPNTGELFF
cdr3_nt: TGTGCCAGCAAGCCGGGACCCAACACCGGGGAGCTGTTTTTT
d_call: NA
j_call: TRBJ2-2
clone_size: few
v_call: TRBV12-3/TRBV12-4

cdr3_aa: CASLGQGGYEQYF
cdr3_nt: TGTGCCAGCTTGGGACAGGGAGGCTACGAGCAGTACTTC
d_call: TRBD1
j_call: TRBJ2-7
clone_size: few
v_call: TRBV7-9

cdr3_aa: CSVGPYPSGGTDTGELFF
cdr3_nt: TGCAGCGTTGGCCCCTACCCTAGCGGGGGGACGGACACCGGGGAGCTGTTTTTT
d_call: TRBD2
j_call: TRBJ2-2
clone_size: few
v_call: TRBV29-1

cdr3_aa: CASSVWDLNTEAFF
cdr3_nt: TGTGCCAGCAGCGTCTGGGATCTGAACACTGAAGCTTTCTTT
d_call: NA
j_call: TRBJ1-1
clone_size: few
v_call: TRBV9

cdr3_aa: CASTYRVVDEQFF
cdr3_nt: TGTGCCAGCACCTACCGTGTAGTCGATGAGCAGTTCTTC
d_call: NA
j_call: TRBJ2-1
clone_size: NA
v_call: TRBV7-8

cdr3_aa: CASSHISGGAKETQYF
cdr3_nt: TGCGCCAGCAGCCATATAAGCGGGGGGGCTAAAGAGACCCAGTACTTC
d_call: TRBD2
j_call: TRBJ2-5
clone_size: NA
v_call: TRBV4-1

cdr3_aa: CASRTGSNSYEQYF
cdr3_nt: TGCGCCAGCCGCACCGGGTCCAACTCCTACGAGCAGTACTTC
d_call: NA
j_call: TRBJ2-7
clone_size: many
v_call: TRBV5-1

cdr3_aa: CASSSRDFEKLFF
cdr3_nt: TGTGCCAGCAGCTCGCGGGACTTTGAAAAACTGTTTTTT
d_call: NA
j_call: TRBJ1-4
clone_size: few
v_call: TRBV7-2

cdr3_aa: CASHLAGGYNEQFF
cdr3_nt: TGCGCCAGCCACCTAGCGGGGGGTTACAATGAGCAGTTCTTC
d_call: TRBD2
j_call: TRBJ2-1
clone_size: NA
v_call: TRBV5-1

cdr3_aa: CASRRGSVKPYEQYF
cdr3_nt: TGTGCCAGCAGACGCGGGTCAGTTAAGCCCTACGAGCAGTACTTC
d_call: NA
j_call: TRBJ2-7
clone_size: NA
v_call: TRBV5-6

cdr3_aa: CASSPQTSGRVTDTQYF
cdr3_nt: TGTGCCAGCAGTCCCCAGACTAGCGGGAGGGTGACAGATACGCAGTATTTT
d_call: TRBD2
j_call: TRBJ2-3
clone_size: NA
v_call: TRBV6-1

cdr3_aa: CSATNRGGGTDTQYF
cdr3_nt: TGCAGTGCTACCAACCGCGGGGGGGGGACAGATACGCAGTATTTT
d_call: TRBD2
j_call: TRBJ2-3
clone_size: NA
v_call: TRBV20-1

cdr3_aa: CASSFGQTVMNTEAFF
cdr3_nt: TGTGCCAGCAGCTTTGGACAGACGGTCATGAACACTGAAGCTTTCTTT
d_call: NA
j_call: TRBJ1-1
clone_size: few
v_call: TRBV7-9

cdr3_aa: CSVAMRQGNYGFTF
cdr3_nt: TGCAGCGTTGCCATGAGACAGGGGAACTATGGCTTCACCTTC
d_call: TRBD1
j_call: TRBJ1-2
clone_size: once
v_call: TRBV29-1

cdr3_aa: CSARGRGQNYGYTF
cdr3_nt: TGCAGTGCTAGAGGCAGGGGCCAGAACTATGGCTACACCTTC
d_call: NA
j_call: TRBJ1-2
clone_size: few
v_call: TRBV20-1